The clone carrying this T cell receptor beta chain appeared many times. Its antigen is unidentified. This record comes from a study of T cells after yellow fever vaccination. About the study: SMART-Seq v4 Ultra Low Input handled preparation of low-cell-number fractions. Study conclusions and caveats: Abundant clonotypes from the bulk population could contaminate FACS-sorted repertoires. Compared with primary, the secondary response was weaker and peaked at day 5, not 15. Just a small share of clonotypes turned up in the CD4 compartment as well as the CD8 compartment.

TCRdb fed the 5' RACE reads into MiXCR, producing one record per CDR3 protein. The sample includes roughly 180,000 distinct CDR3 sequences, approximately 6.2% of them seen just once. Trimming stripped 11 bases from V and 7 bases from J, with 6 bases between. Per germline, CDR1 ENHRY and CDR2 SYGVKD. The CDR3 is 9 residues long. This TCR derives from a man younger than 35 who received the YFV17D yellow fever vaccine. The sequencing here drew on CD4+ T cells sorted from PBMCs, taken on the day of the first yellow fever vaccination. The gene calls are TRBV10-3 and TRBJ1-5, with a weak D call TRBD1 (6 bases). CDR3 sequence: CAGGQPQHF. CDR3 coding DNA: TGTGCCGGGGGCCAGCCCCAGCATTTT.